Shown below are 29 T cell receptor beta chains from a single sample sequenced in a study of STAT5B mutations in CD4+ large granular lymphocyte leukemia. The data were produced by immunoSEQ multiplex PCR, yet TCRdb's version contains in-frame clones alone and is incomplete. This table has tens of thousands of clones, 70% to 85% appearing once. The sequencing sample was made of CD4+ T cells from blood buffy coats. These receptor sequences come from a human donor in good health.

Here the CDR3 DNA reads TGTGCCATCAGTGAGAAGTTAGATTACGAGCAGTACTTC. Translation: CAISEKLDYEQYF. The chain carries TRBV10-3 and TRBJ2-7; D is uncertain. Per germline, CDR1 ENHRY and CDR2 SYGVKD. This CDR3 has 13 amino acids. V was trimmed by 2 bases and J by 4 bases, leaving 9 bases between them.

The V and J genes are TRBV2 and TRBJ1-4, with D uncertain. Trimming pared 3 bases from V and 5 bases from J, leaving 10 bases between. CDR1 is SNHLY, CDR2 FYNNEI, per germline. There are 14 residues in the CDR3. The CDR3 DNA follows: TGTGCCAGCAGTGACGGGCCCGTAAATGAAAAACTGTTTTTT. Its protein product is CASSDGPVNEKLFF.

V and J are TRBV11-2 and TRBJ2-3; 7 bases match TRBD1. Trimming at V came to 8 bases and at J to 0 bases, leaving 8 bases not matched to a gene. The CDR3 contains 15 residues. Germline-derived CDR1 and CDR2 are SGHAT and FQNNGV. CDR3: CASAPDRASTDTQYF. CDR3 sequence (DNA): TGTGCCAGCGCCCCCGACAGGGCTAGCACAGATACGCAGTATTTT.

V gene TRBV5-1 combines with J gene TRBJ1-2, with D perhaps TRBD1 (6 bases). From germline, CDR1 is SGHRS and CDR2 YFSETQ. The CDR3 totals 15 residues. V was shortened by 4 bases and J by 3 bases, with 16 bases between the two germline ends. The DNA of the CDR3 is TGCGCCAGCAGCCCGATGACAGGAGGCTACTATGGCTACACCTTC. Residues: CASSPMTGGYYGYTF. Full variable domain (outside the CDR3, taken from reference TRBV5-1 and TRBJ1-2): KAGVTQTPRYLIKTRGQQVTLSCSPISGHRSVSWYQQTPGQGLQFLFEYFSETQRNKGNFPGRFSGRQFSNSRSEMNVSTLELGDSALYLCASSPMTGGYYGYTFGSGTRLTVV.

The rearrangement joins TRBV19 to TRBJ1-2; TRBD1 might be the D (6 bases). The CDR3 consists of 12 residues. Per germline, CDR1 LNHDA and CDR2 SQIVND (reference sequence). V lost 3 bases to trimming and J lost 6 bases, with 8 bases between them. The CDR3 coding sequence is TGTGCCAGTAGTATTCAGGGGAATGGCTACACCTTC. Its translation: CASSIQGNGYTF.

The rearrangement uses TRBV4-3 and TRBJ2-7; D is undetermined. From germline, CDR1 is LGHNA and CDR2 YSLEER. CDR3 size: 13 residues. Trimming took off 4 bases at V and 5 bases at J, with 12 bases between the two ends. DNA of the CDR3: TGCGCCAGCAGCCTTAGCTCGGCCCACGAGCAGTACTTC. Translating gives CASSLSSAHEQYF.

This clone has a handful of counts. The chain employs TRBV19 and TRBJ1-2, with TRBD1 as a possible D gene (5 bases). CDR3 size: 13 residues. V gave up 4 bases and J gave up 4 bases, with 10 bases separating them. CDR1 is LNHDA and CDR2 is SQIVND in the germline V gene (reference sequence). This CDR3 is CASSTDSAYGYTF. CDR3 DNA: TGTGCCAGTAGTACAGACAGTGCCTATGGCTACACCTTC.

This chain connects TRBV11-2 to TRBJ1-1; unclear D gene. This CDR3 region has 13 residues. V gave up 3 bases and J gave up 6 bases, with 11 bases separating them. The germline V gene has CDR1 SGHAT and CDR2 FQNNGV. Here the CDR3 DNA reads TGTGCCAGCAGCTTTTCCTCGGTCGCTGAAGCTTTCTTT. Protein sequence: CASSFSSVAEAFF.

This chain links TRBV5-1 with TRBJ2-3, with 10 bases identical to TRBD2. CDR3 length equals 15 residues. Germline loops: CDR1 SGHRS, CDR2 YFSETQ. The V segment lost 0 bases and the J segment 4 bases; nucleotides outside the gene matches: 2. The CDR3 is CASSLDGTSADTQYF. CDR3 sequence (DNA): TGCGCCAGCAGCTTGGACGGGACTAGCGCAGATACGCAGTATTTT.

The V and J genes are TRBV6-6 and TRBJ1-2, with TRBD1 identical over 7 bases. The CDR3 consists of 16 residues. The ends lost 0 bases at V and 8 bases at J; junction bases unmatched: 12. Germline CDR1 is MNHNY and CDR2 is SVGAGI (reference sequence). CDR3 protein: CASSYSPLGQFQGYTF. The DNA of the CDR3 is TGTGCCAGCAGTTACTCCCCACTGGGACAGTTTCAAGGCTACACCTTC.

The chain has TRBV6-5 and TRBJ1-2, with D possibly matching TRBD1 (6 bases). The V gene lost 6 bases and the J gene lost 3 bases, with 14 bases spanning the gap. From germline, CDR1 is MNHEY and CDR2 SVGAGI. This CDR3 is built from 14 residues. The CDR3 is CASRLQGLDYGYTF. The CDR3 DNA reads TGTGCCAGCAGGTTACAGGGTCTCGACTATGGCTACACCTTC.

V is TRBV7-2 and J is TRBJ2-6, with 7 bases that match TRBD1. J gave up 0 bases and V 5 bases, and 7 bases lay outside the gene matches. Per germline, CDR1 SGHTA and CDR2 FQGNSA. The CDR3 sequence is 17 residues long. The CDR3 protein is CASSPTGTASGANVLTF. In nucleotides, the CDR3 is TGTGCCAGCAGCCCCACCGGGACAGCCTCTGGGGCCAACGTCCTGACTTTC.

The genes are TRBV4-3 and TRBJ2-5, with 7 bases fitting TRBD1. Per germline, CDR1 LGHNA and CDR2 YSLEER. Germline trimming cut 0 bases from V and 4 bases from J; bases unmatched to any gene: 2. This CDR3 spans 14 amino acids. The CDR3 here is CASSQDDRAETQYF. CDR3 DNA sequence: TGCGCCAGCAGCCAAGACGACAGGGCAGAGACCCAGTACTTC.

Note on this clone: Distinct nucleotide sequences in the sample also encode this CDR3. As DNA, the CDR3 is TGTGCCACCAGCAGGGGTCGCCTTACCGAAGCTTTCTTT. The encoded protein is CATSRGRLTEAFF. V is TRBV15 and J is TRBJ1-1; D uncertain. The CDR3 spans 13 residues. The germline CDR1 and CDR2 sequences are LNHNV and YYDKDF (reference sequence). The V and J ends lost 3 bases and 8 bases respectively, with 13 bases between them.

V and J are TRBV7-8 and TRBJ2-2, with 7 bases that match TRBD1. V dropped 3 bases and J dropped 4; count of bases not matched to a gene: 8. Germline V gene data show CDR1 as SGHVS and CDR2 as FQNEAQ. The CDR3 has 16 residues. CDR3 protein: CASSLVRGHGTGELFF. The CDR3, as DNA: TGTGCCAGCAGCTTGGTTAGGGGGCATGGCACCGGGGAGCTGTTTTTT.

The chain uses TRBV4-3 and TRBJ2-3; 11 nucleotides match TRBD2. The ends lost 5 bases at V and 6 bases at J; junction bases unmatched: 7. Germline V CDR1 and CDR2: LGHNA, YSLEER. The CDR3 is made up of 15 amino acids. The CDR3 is CASSTFSGGEDTQYF. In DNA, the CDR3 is TGCGCCAGCAGCACATTTAGCGGGGGGGAGGATACGCAGTATTTT.

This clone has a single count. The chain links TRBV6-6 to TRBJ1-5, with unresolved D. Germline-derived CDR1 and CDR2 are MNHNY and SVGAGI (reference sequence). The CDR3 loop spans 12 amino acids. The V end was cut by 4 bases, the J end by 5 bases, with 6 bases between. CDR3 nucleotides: TGTGCCAGCAGTTCCCGGGATCAGCCCCAGCATTTT. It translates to CASSSRDQPQHF.

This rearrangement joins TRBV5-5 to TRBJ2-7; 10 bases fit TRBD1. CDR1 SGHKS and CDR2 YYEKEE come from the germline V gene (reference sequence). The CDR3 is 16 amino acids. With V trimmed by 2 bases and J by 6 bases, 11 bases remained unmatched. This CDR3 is CASSLGYRDRGFEQYF. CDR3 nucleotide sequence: TGTGCCAGCAGCTTAGGTTACCGGGACAGGGGATTCGAGCAGTACTTC.

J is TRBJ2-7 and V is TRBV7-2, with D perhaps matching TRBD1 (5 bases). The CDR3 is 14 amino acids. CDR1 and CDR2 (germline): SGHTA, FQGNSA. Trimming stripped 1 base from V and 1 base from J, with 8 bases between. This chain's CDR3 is CASSLVQGSYEQYF. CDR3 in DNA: TGTGCCAGCAGCTTAGTCCAGGGATCCTACGAGCAGTACTTC.

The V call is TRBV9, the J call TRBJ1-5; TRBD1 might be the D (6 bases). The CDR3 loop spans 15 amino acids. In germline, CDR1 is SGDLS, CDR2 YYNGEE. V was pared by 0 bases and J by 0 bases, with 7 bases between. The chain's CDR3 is CASSVGTVSNQPQHF. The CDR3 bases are TGTGCCAGCAGCGTAGGGACAGTTAGCAATCAGCCCCAGCATTTT.

This chain's CDR3 is CASSTGQGLSYEQYF. In nucleotides, the CDR3 is TGTGCCAGCAGTACTGGACAGGGGTTATCCTACGAGCAGTACTTC. The chain employs TRBV28 and TRBJ2-7; 9 bases agree with TRBD1. The germline V gene encodes CDR1 MDHEN and CDR2 SYDVKM. The CDR3 extends over 15 amino acids. With V trimmed by 5 bases and J by 1 base, 6 bases remained unmatched.

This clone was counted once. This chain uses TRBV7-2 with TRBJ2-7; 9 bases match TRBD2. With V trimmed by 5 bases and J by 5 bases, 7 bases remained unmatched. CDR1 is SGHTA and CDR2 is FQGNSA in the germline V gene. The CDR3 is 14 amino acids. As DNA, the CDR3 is TGTGCCAGCAGCCCGCAGCGGGGGGACCACGAGCAGTACTTC. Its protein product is CASSPQRGDHEQYF.

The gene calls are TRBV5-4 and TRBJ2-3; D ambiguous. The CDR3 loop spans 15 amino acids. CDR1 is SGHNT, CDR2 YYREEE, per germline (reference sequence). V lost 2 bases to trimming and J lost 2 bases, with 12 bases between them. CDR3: CASSLMLSSTDTQYF. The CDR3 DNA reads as TGTGCCAGCAGCTTAATGTTGAGTTCCACAGATACGCAGTATTTT.

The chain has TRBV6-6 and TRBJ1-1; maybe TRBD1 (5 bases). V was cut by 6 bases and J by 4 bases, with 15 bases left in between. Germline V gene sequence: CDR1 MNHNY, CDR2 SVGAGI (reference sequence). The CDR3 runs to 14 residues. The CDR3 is CASRTQGRSTEAFF. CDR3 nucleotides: TGTGCCAGCAGGACCCAGGGAAGGAGCACTGAAGCTTTCTTT.

The CDR3 DNA follows: TGCACCAGCTCCTTCCCCCTGGGGCCCGCAGGGGGCTTGGGTGATTCACCCCTCCACTTT. As protein: CTSSFPLGPAGGLGDSPLHF. The rearrangement links TRBV1 to TRBJ1-6; the table names TRBD1, a call not compared with the DNA. TRBV1 is a pseudogene locus. The CDR3 runs to 20 residues.

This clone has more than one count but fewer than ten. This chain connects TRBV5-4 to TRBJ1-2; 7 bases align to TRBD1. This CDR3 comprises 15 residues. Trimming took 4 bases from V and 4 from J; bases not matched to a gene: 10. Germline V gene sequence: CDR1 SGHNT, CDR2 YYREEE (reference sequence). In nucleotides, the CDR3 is TGTGCCAGCAGCCCGGACAGGAATCAAGTCTATGGCTACACCTTC. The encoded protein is CASSPDRNQVYGYTF.

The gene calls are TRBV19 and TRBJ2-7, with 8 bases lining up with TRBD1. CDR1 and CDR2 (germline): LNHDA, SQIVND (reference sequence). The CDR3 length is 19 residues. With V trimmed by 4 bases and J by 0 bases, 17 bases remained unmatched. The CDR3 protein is CASSRPGQALLLISYEQYF. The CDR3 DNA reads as TGTGCCAGTAGTAGACCGGGACAGGCCCTCCTCCTCATCTCCTACGAGCAGTACTTC.

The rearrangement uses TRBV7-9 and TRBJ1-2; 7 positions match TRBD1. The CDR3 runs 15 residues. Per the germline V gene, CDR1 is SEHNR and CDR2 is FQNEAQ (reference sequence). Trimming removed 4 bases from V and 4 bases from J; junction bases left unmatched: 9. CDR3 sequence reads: CASSSGQPAIYGYTF. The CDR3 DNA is TGTGCCAGCAGCTCGGGACAGCCAGCTATCTATGGCTACACCTTC.

In nucleotides, the CDR3 is TGTGCCAGCAGCCGCGAGGGGGGCTCGGGAGATACGCAGTATTTT. This translates into CASSREGGSGDTQYF. The V and J genes are TRBV7-2 and TRBJ2-3; D may match TRBD1 or TRBD2 (6 bases each). Germline lookup yields CDR1 SGHTA and CDR2 FQGNSA. The CDR3 length is 15 residues. V was shortened by 5 bases and J by 5 bases, with 17 bases between the two germline ends.